The source of this T cell receptor beta chain is a study of T cell changes during pregnancy in multiple sclerosis. Method: immunoSEQ multiplex PCR; TCRdb's copy keeps in-frame clones and lacks some. The table includes around 57,000 clones, around 90% detected once. This CDR3 region has 16 residues. Losses at the gene ends were 2 bases for V and 1 base for J; bases not matched to a gene: 2. Germline V gene data show CDR1 as SGHRS and CDR2 as YFSETQ. The chain has TRBV5-1 and TRBJ2-5; TRBD2 aligns across 13 bases. The sequenced sample was peripheral blood, obtained in the third trimester of pregnancy. The sequence was obtained from a female donor in good health, enrolled as a control in a pregnancy study. The CDR3 bases are TGCGCCAGCAGCTTACTAGCGGGAGGGGGCCAAGAGACCCAGTACTTC. This gives the protein CASSLLAGGGQETQYF.